One sample yielded the 22 T cell receptor beta chains listed below, sequenced in a study of pediatric ulcerative colitis. TCRdb's table, derived via immunoSEQ multiplex PCR, lists solely in-frame clones and lacks some. This table has around 65,000 clones, 77% appearing once. Sequencing was done on a sample of blood. These receptors were taken from a boy younger than 18 with moderate ulcerative colitis.

This clone was counted only a few times. The chain employs TRBV6-5 and TRBJ1-6; possibly TRBD1 for D (5 bases). Germline lookup yields CDR1 MNHEY and CDR2 SVGAGI. The CDR3 sequence is 14 residues long. V lost 3 bases, J lost 9 bases, and 12 bases lay in between. The DNA for the CDR3 is TGTGCCAGCAGTTATGGCCGGGGCCCTTCACCCCTCCACTTT. The encoded protein is CASSYGRGPSPLHF.

The table lists this clone with a count of one. The chain combines TRBV7-9 with TRBJ2-5, with no clear D. This CDR3 has 14 amino acids. With 0 bases removed from V and 2 bases from J, the gap between germline ends came to 7 bases. Germline V gene data show CDR1 as SEHNR and CDR2 as FQNEAQ (reference sequence). The CDR3, as DNA: TGTGCCAGCAGCTTAGCATCCGGGCAAGAGACCCAGTACTTC. This encodes CASSLASGQETQYF. Complete variable domain (other parts from reference TRBV7-9 and TRBJ2-5): DTGVSQNPRHKITKRGQNVTFRCDPISEHNRLYWYRQTLGQGPEFLTYFQNEAQLEKSRLLSDRFSAERPKGSFSTLEIQRTEQGDSAMYLCASSLASGQETQYFGPGTRLLVL.

This clone was observed a few times. The chain carries TRBV6-4 and TRBJ2-1; TRBD2 matches at 8 bases. The CDR3 runs to 15 residues. V lost 2 bases and J lost 4; bases outside the gene matches: 4. Per germline, CDR1 MRHNA and CDR2 SNTAGT. The DNA for the CDR3 is TGTGCCAGCAGTGACGGTGGCGGGAGGTACAATGAGCAGTTCTTC. It specifies CASSDGGGRYNEQFF.

The chain recombines TRBV29-1 with TRBJ1-3, with TRBD1 as a possible D gene (5 bases). Per germline, CDR1 SQVTM and CDR2 ANQGSEA. This CDR3 has 12 residues. V was trimmed by 4 bases and J by 4 bases, leaving 8 bases between them. CDR3 in amino acids: CSVVGEGNTIYF. In DNA, the CDR3 is TGCAGCGTTGTAGGGGAAGGAAACACCATATATTTT.

The chain is built from TRBV25-1 and TRBJ2-2, with 7 positions matching TRBD1. The trim removed 5 bases at V and 6 bases at J, leaving 12 bases unmatched. Germline V CDR1 and CDR2: MGHDK, SYGVNS. CDR3 length: 16 residues. The CDR3 loop reads CASSSWNRGGSGELFF. CDR3 coding DNA: TGTGCCAGCAGTTCTTGGAACAGGGGTGGATCCGGGGAGCTGTTTTTT.

A single count supports this clone. This rearrangement joins TRBV5-1 to TRBJ1-2; weak D call: TRBD1 (6 bases). V was trimmed by 4 bases and J by 2 bases, leaving 18 bases between them. The CDR3 sequence is 16 residues long. Germline V lookup: CDR1 SGHRS, CDR2 YFSETQ. This CDR3 reads CASSEEPGQSNYGYTF. The CDR3 bases are TGCGCCAGCAGCGAGGAGCCCGGACAGAGCAACTATGGCTACACCTTC.

The chain is built from TRBV21-1 and TRBJ1-2. TRBV21-1 counts as a pseudogene. There are 17 residues in the CDR3. The CDR3 loop is CASSKGFAGAANYGYTF. The CDR3 DNA reads as TGTGCCAGCAGCAAAGGTTTTGCGGGAGCCGCTAACTATGGCTACACCTTC.

This clone appeared a few times. V is TRBV5-1 and J is TRBJ1-2, with 7 bases fitting TRBD1. V shed 4 bases and J 5 bases; nucleotides not matched to a gene: 14. Germline-derived CDR1 and CDR2 are SGHRS and YFSETQ. The CDR3 contains 16 residues. The DNA of the CDR3 is TGCGCCAGCAGCCCCCGGACAGGCCGAATGCCTTATGGCTACACCTTC. It is translated as CASSPRTGRMPYGYTF.

J is TRBJ2-3 and V is TRBV2; 8 bases line up with TRBD2. J lost 1 base, V lost 7 bases, and 13 bases had no gene match. Germline V CDR1 and CDR2: SNHLY, FYNNEI. This CDR3 contains 17 residues. CDR3 DNA: TGTGCCAGCACCCCAGGGAGCGGGAGAGAGGGCACAGATACGCAGTATTTT. Its protein is CASTPGSGREGTDTQYF.

The table lists this clone with a few counts. The V and J genes are TRBV2 and TRBJ2-7; D perhaps matches TRBD1 (5 bases). Between the trimmed V and J ends, which lost 6 bases and 2 bases, there was a span of 17 bases. CDR1 and CDR2 from the germline V gene are SNHLY and FYNNEI. The CDR3 is 15 residues long. The CDR3 nucleotides read TGTGCCAGCAGCCCGTGGGGCGTGCGACCCTACGAGCAGTACTTC. This translates into CASSPWGVRPYEQYF. The full variable domain, completed using reference TRBV2 and TRBJ2-7, is EPEVTQTPSHQVTQMGQEVILRCVPISNHLYFYWYRQILGQKVEFLVSFYNNEISEKSEIFDDQFSVERPDGSNFTLKIRSTKLEDSAMYFCASSPWGVRPYEQYFGPGTRLTVT.

The V and J genes are TRBV9 and TRBJ1-4, with no clear D. Germline CDR1 is SGDLS and CDR2 is YYNGEE. V was shortened by 0 bases and J by 4 bases, with 10 bases between the two germline ends. The CDR3 has 15 residues. CDR3 residues: CASSVAGGSNEKLFF. For the CDR3, the DNA is TGTGCCAGCAGCGTAGCTGGAGGGAGTAATGAAAAACTGTTTTTT. Together with reference TRBV9 and TRBJ1-4, the CDR3 gives the full variable domain: DSGVTQTPKHLITATGQRVTLRCSPRSGDLSVYWYQQSLDQGLQFLIQYYNGEERAKGNILERFSAQQFPDLHSELNLSSLELGDSALYFCASSVAGGSNEKLFFGSGTQLSVL.

This chain links TRBV2 with TRBJ2-7; a possible D gene is TRBD1 (5 bases). The CDR3 is made up of 12 amino acids. CDR1 is SNHLY, CDR2 FYNNEI, per germline. V was trimmed by 2 bases and J by 6 bases, leaving 8 bases between them. CDR3 amino acids: CASSEQGTEQYF. DNA for the CDR3: TGTGCCAGCAGTGAACAGGGTACCGAGCAGTACTTC.

There are a few counts of this clone. The CDR3: CASSYSTLGLDEQYF. The CDR3 DNA reads as TGTGCCAGCAGTTACTCGACTCTAGGGTTGGACGAGCAGTACTTC. The chain joins TRBV6-5 to TRBJ2-7; D gene ambiguous. Trimming took off 0 bases at V and 5 bases at J, with 14 bases between the two ends. This CDR3 comprises 15 residues. Germline V gives CDR1 MNHEY, CDR2 SVGAGI.

The J gene is TRBJ1-1, the V gene TRBV7-8; the D gene is possibly TRBD1 (6 bases). The length of the CDR3 is 15 residues. V was cut by 1 base and J by 1 base, with 10 bases left in between. The V gene's germline CDR1 is SGHVS and CDR2 FQNEAQ. CDR3 in DNA: TGTGCCAGCAGCTTAGGGTACAGGGAGAACACTGAAGCTTTCTTT. This sequence encodes CASSLGYRENTEAFF. Complete variable domain (other parts from reference TRBV7-8 and TRBJ1-1): GAGVSQSPRYKVAKRGQDVALRCDPISGHVSLFWYQQALGQGPEFLTYFQNEAQLDKSGLPSDRFFAERPEGSVSTLKIQRTQQEDSAVYLCASSLGYRENTEAFFGQGTRLTVV.

DNA of the CDR3: TGTGCCAGCAGTGGCCAGGGAGAATTAGGCAATCAGCCCCAGCATTTT. Protein sequence: CASSGQGELGNQPQHF. The V gene is TRBV6-1, the J gene TRBJ1-5; the D gene is possibly TRBD1 (5 bases). Between the trimmed V and J ends, which lost 4 bases and 2 bases, there was a span of 15 bases. Germline CDR1 is MNHNS and CDR2 is SASEGT. This CDR3 contains 16 residues.

This clone was seen a handful of times. This CDR3 reads CASSREALKAFF. As DNA, the CDR3 is TGTGCCAGCAGCCGAGAGGCGCTCAAAGCTTTCTTT. The V and J genes are TRBV13 and TRBJ1-1; D unclear. The V gene's germline CDR1 is PRHDT and CDR2 FYEKMQ (reference sequence). The CDR3 runs to 12 residues. V lost 5 bases and J 9 bases, leaving 13 bases between the germline ends.

The V and J genes are TRBV30 and TRBJ2-3; TRBD2 agrees at 8 bases. V trimming: 0 bases; J trimming: 3 bases; junction bases outside the gene matches: 5. Germline loops: CDR1 GTSNPN, CDR2 SVGIG (reference sequence). The CDR3 length is 15 residues. The CDR3 DNA reads TGTGCCTGGAGTGTAGCGGGAGCAGAGACAGATACGCAGTATTTT. Its translation is CAWSVAGAETDTQYF.

The CDR3 DNA reads as TGCGCCAGCAGCTTAGGTAGCGGGAGCTACAATGAGCAGTTCTTC. Its translation is CASSLGSGSYNEQFF. The chain recombines TRBV5-1 with TRBJ2-1; 9 bases line up with TRBD2. The junction had 3 bases not matched to a gene; V was cut back by 2 bases and J by 3 bases. This CDR3 region has 15 residues. From germline, CDR1 is SGHRS and CDR2 YFSETQ.

V gene TRBV29-1 combines with J gene TRBJ1-1; 9 positions match TRBD1. The V and J ends lost 5 bases and 5 bases, in that order; junction bases with no gene match: 12. Per the germline V gene, CDR1 is SQVTM and CDR2 is ANQGSEA. There are 15 residues in the CDR3. The CDR3 DNA reads TGCAGCGTTTACCTGGGACAGGGTACGGTAACTGAAGCTTTCTTT. Translating gives CSVYLGQGTVTEAFF.

This clone was seen a handful of times. The chain employs TRBV7-9 and TRBJ1-1; D not resolved. CDR1 is SEHNR and CDR2 is FQNEAQ in the germline V gene (reference sequence). CDR3 length equals 14 residues. Trimming shortened V by 3 bases and J by 4 bases, and 12 bases separated the two germline ends. CDR3 loop: CASSLRELTTEAFF. Written as DNA, the CDR3 is TGTGCCAGCAGCTTGAGGGAGTTGACCACTGAAGCTTTCTTT.

The chain recombines TRBV15 with TRBJ2-3, with a weak D call TRBD2 (7 bases). Trimming left V 10 bases short and J 4 bases short, with 21 bases between. CDR1 is LNHNV, CDR2 YYDKDF, per germline (reference sequence). This CDR3 is built from 15 residues. CDR3 coding DNA: TGTGCCATCCAGAGGGCGGGGGCCCCGCCAGATACGCAGTATTTT. As protein: CAIQRAGAPPDTQYF.

The chain's CDR3 is CAWIPSGTYEQYF. CDR3 nucleotide sequence: TGTGCCTGGATCCCTAGCGGGACCTACGAGCAGTACTTC. The rearrangement uses TRBV30 and TRBJ2-7; 9 bases are shared with TRBD2. The trim removed 4 bases at V and 2 bases at J, leaving 3 bases unmatched. Germline V gene sequence: CDR1 GTSNPN, CDR2 SVGIG (reference sequence). The CDR3 runs to 13 residues. Together with reference TRBV30 and TRBJ2-7, the CDR3 gives the full variable domain: SQTIHQWPATLVQPVGSPLSLECTVEGTSNPNLYWYRQAAGRGLQLLFYSVGIGQISSEVPQNLSASRPQDRQFILSSKKLLLSDSGFYLCAWIPSGTYEQYFGPGTRLTVT.